This T cell receptor (beta chain) appears in the sequencing data of a study of human T cells and chemical hapten exposure. Study background: Per-sample TCR yield variation was attributed mainly to small pooled library volume differences. Study-wide points: The study found that PT1 expanded TCR counts correlated positively with patch test score. Among TCRs, those above 1 in 1000 frequency were unaffected by DPC sensitization.

This clonotype showed up just a few times. As yet, its antigen is unknown. Time point meaning: pre-sensitization, week 0. Treatment given: therapeutic diphenylcyclopropenone sensitization with weekly scalp DPC. The V and J ends lost 1 base and 9 bases respectively, with 7 bases between them. The CDR3 sequence is 13 residues long. Per the germline V gene, CDR1 is SGHAT and CDR2 is FQNNGV. In TCRdb, the RACE reads were re-called with MiXCR into one record per CDR3 protein. The table records 250,000 or so distinct CDR3 sequences, around 7.7% of them present only once. Sample: whole blood, taken in connection with sensitization to the hapten diphenylcyclopropenone (DPC). The clonotype originates from a man between 18 and 29 years old with alopecia areata. Some clones in this sample may be carry-over from other donors' samples. The V and J genes are TRBV11-2 and TRBJ1-6; no definite D call. The CDR3 nucleotides are TGTGCCAGCAGCTTAGCCGCGGTTTCACCCCTCCACTTT. It encodes CASSLAAVSPLHF.